A single sample is the source of the 13 T cell receptor beta chains below, sequenced in a study of OX40 agonist ivuxolimab in advanced cancers. Method: immunoSEQ multiplex PCR; TCRdb's copy keeps in-frame clones and lacks some. This table has about 52,000 clones, around 85% appearing once. The material sequenced was CD4+ or CD8+ T cells sorted from blood, taken in a trial of the OX40 agonist ivuxolimab. The receptors shown here come from an adult with an advanced solid tumor such as melanoma, head and neck, liver or kidney cancer.

This clone was counted a single time. This sequence joins TRBV6-1 and TRBJ2-7; 10 nucleotides match TRBD1. With V trimmed by 4 bases and J by 3 bases, 6 bases remained unmatched. Germline V gene lookup returns CDR1 MNHNS and CDR2 SASEGT. The CDR3 has 15 residues. CDR3 sequence reads: CASSARQGADYEQYF. The DNA for the CDR3 is TGTGCCAGCAGTGCACGACAGGGGGCCGACTACGAGCAGTACTTC.

The genes are TRBV5-1 and TRBJ1-3; no clear D. The V end was cut by 3 bases, the J end by 2 bases, with 15 bases between. The CDR3 extends over 16 amino acids. Germline loops: CDR1 SGHRS, CDR2 YFSETQ. CDR3 in DNA: TGCGCCAGCAGCTCCGGGCCCGGTGGTACTGGAAACACCATATATTTT. Encoded protein: CASSSGPGGTGNTIYF. The complete variable domain, with remaining parts taken from reference TRBV5-1 and TRBJ1-3, reads KAGVTQTPRYLIKTRGQQVTLSCSPISGHRSVSWYQQTPGQGLQFLFEYFSETQRNKGNFPGRFSGRQFSNSRSEMNVSTLELGDSALYLCASSSGPGGTGNTIYFGEGSWLTVV.

This chain connects TRBV7-9 to TRBJ1-6; 7 nucleotides line up with TRBD1. This CDR3 comprises 15 residues. Trimming at V came to 6 bases and at J to 8 bases, leaving 10 bases not matched to a gene. Germline values: CDR1 SEHNR, CDR2 FQNEAQ (reference sequence). The CDR3 DNA reads TGTGCCAGCAGTTTTACCCACAGGGGTGATTCACCCCTCCACTTT. This codes for CASSFTHRGDSPLHF.

The V gene is TRBV30, the J gene TRBJ2-1; the D is unclear. The CDR3 extends over 15 amino acids. Trimming cost V 4 bases and J 8 bases, with 21 bases left between them. CDR1 is GTSNPN and CDR2 is SVGIG in the germline V gene (reference sequence). The CDR3 DNA reads as TGTGCCTGGACCGTACAGTTGGCCTTCTCGGATGAGCAGTTCTTC. The encoded protein is CAWTVQLAFSDEQFF.

The rearrangement uses TRBV5-1 and TRBJ1-3; D might be TRBD1 (6 bases). The CDR3 spans 18 residues. Trimming shortened V by 4 bases and J by 1 base, and 21 bases separated the two germline ends. From germline, CDR1 is SGHRS and CDR2 YFSETQ. CDR3 nucleotide sequence: TGCGCCAGCAGCGGGGGCGGTGGGAACGAGTATTCTGGAAACACCATATATTTT. This codes for CASSGGGGNEYSGNTIYF.

This clone was picked up a small number of times. This chain connects TRBV30 to TRBJ1-4; D uncertain. Germline V gene lookup returns CDR1 GTSNPN and CDR2 SVGIG (reference sequence). Deletions cut 2 bases from V and 3 bases from J, with 13 bases between. There are 15 residues in the CDR3. CDR3 region: CAWSKGNSPNEKLFF. CDR3 coding DNA: TGTGCCTGGAGTAAAGGGAATTCTCCTAATGAAAAACTGTTTTTT.

This chain joins TRBV6-5 and TRBJ1-4; D unresolved. The CDR3 covers 14 residues. Germline V lookup: CDR1 MNHEY, CDR2 SVGAGI. The V gene lost 2 bases and the J gene lost 11 bases, with 15 bases spanning the gap. DNA of the CDR3: TGTGCCAGCAGTTACGGTCGGACCACAGATAAACTGTTTTTT. This sequence encodes CASSYGRTTDKLFF.

The rearrangement uses TRBV18 and TRBJ1-2; a possible D gene is TRBD1 (5 bases). The CDR3 consists of 16 residues. Trimming shortened V by 0 bases and J by 7 bases, and 18 bases separated the two germline ends. Per germline, CDR1 KGHSH and CDR2 LQKENI. The CDR3 is CASSPPGIREVSGYTF. CDR3 sequence (DNA): TGTGCCAGCTCACCACCGGGTATCAGGGAAGTCTCTGGCTACACCTTC. The full variable domain, completed using reference TRBV18 and TRBJ1-2, is NAGVMQNPRHLVRRRGQEARLRCSPMKGHSHVYWYRQLPEEGLKFMVYLQKENIIDESGMPKERFSAEFPKEGPSILRIQQVVRGDSAAYFCASSPPGIREVSGYTFGSGTRLTVV.

V gene TRBV19 combines with J gene TRBJ2-3; TRBD2 matches 12 bases. Germline CDR1 is LNHDA and CDR2 is SQIVND (reference sequence). The CDR3 spans 18 residues. The ends lost 5 bases at V and 2 bases at J; junction bases unmatched: 11. Here the CDR3 DNA reads TGTGCCAGTAGTCTCGGGACTAGCGGGCGCAAATACACAGATACGCAGTATTTT. Its translation is CASSLGTSGRKYTDTQYF.

The V gene is TRBV10-1, the J gene TRBJ2-1, with 8 bases lining up with TRBD1. The CDR3 extends over 14 amino acids. With V trimmed by 8 bases and J by 12 bases, 15 bases remained unmatched. CDR1 WNHNN and CDR2 SYGVQD come from the germline V gene (reference sequence). As DNA, the CDR3 is TGCGCCAGCGGCTTAGTCCGGGACAGGCAATTGCAGTTCTTC. This gives the protein CASGLVRDRQLQFF.

The chain couples TRBV5-4 to TRBJ2-6; a weak D match, TRBD1 (5 bases). This CDR3 is 17 amino acids long. CDR1 is SGHNT and CDR2 is YYREEE in the germline V gene (reference sequence). Trimming removed 1 base from V and 1 base from J, with 12 bases in between. CDR3 loop: CASSLSTGLSGANVLTF. The CDR3 nucleotides are TGTGCCAGCAGCTTGAGTACAGGTCTATCTGGGGCCAACGTCCTGACTTTC.

This chain connects TRBV11-2 to TRBJ1-5, with TRBD1 matching over 7 bases. Germline-derived CDR1 and CDR2 are SGHAT and FQNNGV. J lost 4 bases, V lost 3 bases, and 3 bases had no gene match. The CDR3 is made up of 14 amino acids. The CDR3 loop reads CASSFPGQNQPQHF. The CDR3 DNA follows: TGTGCCAGCAGCTTCCCGGGACAGAATCAGCCCCAGCATTTT.

The chain carries TRBV2 and TRBJ1-5; D ambiguous. The CDR3 contains 14 residues. Trimming left V 6 bases short and J 1 base short, with 10 bases between. Germline V gene data show CDR1 as SNHLY and CDR2 as FYNNEI. The CDR3 bases are TGTGCCAGCAGGGCGACGGTGAGCAATCAGCCCCAGCATTTT. Its translation is CASRATVSNQPQHF.